The clone carrying this T cell receptor beta chain has only a few counts. What it recognizes is unknown. This CDR3 is 13 amino acids long. Germline V gene data show CDR1 as SGHRS and CDR2 as YFSETQ. Unmatched junction bases numbered 6, after V lost 6 bases and J lost 5 bases. This sample stems from a study of T cell repertoires in cytomegalovirus infection. MiXCR was run by TCRdb on the reads, yielding one entry per CDR3 protein. This sample carries roughly 80,000 distinct CDR3 sequences, 24% of them seen once, and the ten largest clones take roughly 50%. This sequence joins TRBV5-1 and TRBJ1-1, with 8 bases matching TRBD1. This sample comprised CD8+ T cells from cultured PBMCs, obtained from culture after CMV antigen stimulation. This clonotype was sampled from a human donor in good health (CMV status not recorded). Some clones in this sample may be carry-over from other donors' samples. The CDR3 reads CASIGQGGTEAFF. The CDR3, as DNA: TGCGCCAGCATAGGACAGGGAGGGACTGAAGCTTTCTTT.